The 20 T cell receptor beta chains presented below share a single source sample, sequenced in a study of blood T cell repertoires in COVID-19. Repertoires were generated with immunoSEQ multiplex PCR, while TCRdb's copy carries only in-frame clones and drops some. The top ten clones hold 6% to 6.5% of a sample with more than 250,000 clones, around 88% of them seen once. Sample: PBMCs or T cells enriched from blood (not recorded which). The receptors here all came from a woman between 40 and 50 years old who had recovered from COVID-19.

The gene calls are TRBV6-5 and TRBJ1-1; unclear D gene. CDR1 MNHEY and CDR2 SVGAGI come from the germline V gene. Deletions cut 8 bases from V and 1 base from J, with 14 bases between. This CDR3 contains 14 residues. CDR3: CASRGETANTEAFF. DNA for the CDR3: TGTGCCAGCCGAGGAGAGACGGCGAACACTGAAGCTTTCTTT.

This clone was seen only once. V is TRBV4-2 and J is TRBJ2-7; the match to TRBD1 covers 9 bases. This CDR3 region has 16 residues. CDR1 and CDR2 (germline): LGHNA, YNFKEQ. Trimming took 3 bases from V and 2 from J; bases not matched to a gene: 8. The CDR3 nucleotides are TGTGCCAGCAGCCACCTCGGACAGGGGTCCGCCTACGAGCAGTACTTC. It specifies CASSHLGQGSAYEQYF.

This sequence joins TRBV28 and TRBJ2-1; D not certain. Trimming pared 4 bases from V and 12 bases from J, leaving 10 bases between. The CDR3 consists of 11 residues. The germline gives CDR1 MDHEN, CDR2 SYDVKM. The CDR3: CASSSPTRQFF. DNA of the CDR3: TGTGCCAGCAGTTCCCCGACAAGGCAGTTCTTC.

The rearrangement links TRBV10-2 to TRBJ1-1; tentative D call: TRBD1 (6 bases). Germline V gives CDR1 WSHSY, CDR2 SAAADI. This CDR3 has 15 residues. V was cut by 5 bases and J by 0 bases, with 13 bases left in between. The CDR3 sequence is CASSTLTGMNTEAFF. Here the CDR3 DNA reads TGCGCCAGCAGTACACTGACAGGAATGAACACTGAAGCTTTCTTT.

This clone appeared many times. Here the CDR3 DNA reads TGTGCCAGCAGTGCCGGGACAGCTGGAAACACCATATATTTT. Protein sequence: CASSAGTAGNTIYF. V usage is TRBV2 and J usage is TRBJ1-3; 7 bases fit TRBD1. The CDR3 has 14 residues. The germline V gene has CDR1 SNHLY and CDR2 FYNNEI. Unmatched junction bases numbered 2, after V lost 4 bases and J lost 2 bases. The entire variable domain, with the rest obtained from reference TRBV2 and TRBJ1-3, is as follows: EPEVTQTPSHQVTQMGQEVILRCVPISNHLYFYWYRQILGQKVEFLVSFYNNEISEKSEIFDDQFSVERPDGSNFTLKIRSTKLEDSAMYFCASSAGTAGNTIYFGEGSWLTVV.

This clone was seen a single time. The rearrangement links TRBV9 to TRBJ2-5, with D possibly matching TRBD1 (6 bases). Germline V gives CDR1 SGDLS, CDR2 YYNGEE. Trimming took 0 bases from V and 2 from J, leaving 14 bases between them. CDR3 length: 16 residues. The CDR3 loop reads CASSVAVGRGQETQYF. CDR3 DNA: TGTGCCAGCAGCGTAGCGGTCGGAAGGGGGCAAGAGACCCAGTACTTC.

Only a few counts were recorded for this clone. This chain links TRBV4-1 with TRBJ2-3; no firm D call. The CDR3 consists of 15 residues. Between the trimmed V and J ends, which lost 4 bases and 0 bases, there was a span of 11 bases. Per the germline V gene, CDR1 is MGHRA and CDR2 is YSYEKL. The CDR3 nucleotides read TGCGCCAGCAGCCCCGGGTCTTCTAGCACAGATACGCAGTATTTT. Encoded protein: CASSPGSSSTDTQYF.

The chain combines TRBV7-9 with TRBJ1-2, with 7 bases matching TRBD1. V was pared by 5 bases and J by 13 bases, with 13 bases of the junction left unmatched. Germline CDR1 reads SEHNR; CDR2 reads FQNEAQ (reference sequence). The CDR3 is 13 amino acids. CDR3 loop: CASSPYAEGALTF. The CDR3 DNA follows: TGTGCCAGCAGCCCCTACGCGGAGGGGGCCCTCACCTTC.

This clone appeared once. The chain combines TRBV30 with TRBJ2-7; 9 bases agree with TRBD1. V was pared by 0 bases and J by 0 bases, with 0 bases of the junction left unmatched. There are 14 residues in the CDR3. The germline gives CDR1 GTSNPN, CDR2 SVGIG (reference sequence). Here the CDR3 reads CAWSVGQGSYEQYF. The CDR3 DNA follows: TGTGCCTGGAGTGTGGGACAGGGCTCCTACGAGCAGTACTTC.

This chain links TRBV23-1 with TRBJ1-3, with D hard to call. TRBV23-1 is designated an ORF whose function remains uncertain. This CDR3 is built from 13 residues. Deletions cut 2 bases from V and 1 base from J, with 3 bases between. The CDR3 loop is CASSQQSGNTIYF. The CDR3 coding sequence is TGCGCCAGCAGTCAACAGTCTGGAAACACCATATATTTT.

This chain joins TRBV2 and TRBJ2-3; D not resolved. V was cut by 1 base and J by 1 base, with 9 bases left in between. There are 15 residues in the CDR3. The V gene's germline CDR1 is SNHLY and CDR2 FYNNEI. The CDR3 loop reads CASSEEAGGTDTQYF. Here the CDR3 DNA reads TGTGCCAGCAGTGAAGAGGCAGGTGGCACAGATACGCAGTATTTT.

The chain employs TRBV6-5 and TRBJ1-2; D not certain. Germline lookup yields CDR1 MNHEY and CDR2 SVGAGI. Trimming removed 0 bases from V and 4 bases from J, with 15 bases in between. The CDR3 consists of 16 residues. The CDR3 spells CASSYSSEKDSYGYTF. The DNA for the CDR3 is TGTGCCAGCAGTTACTCGAGTGAGAAGGACTCCTATGGCTACACCTTC.

The chain is built from TRBV21-1 and TRBJ1-6. TRBV21-1 is a pseudogene locus. This CDR3 comprises 18 residues. In DNA, the CDR3 is TGTGCCAGCCAGAAAGGTCCGGGGGGGACGCGTGTGAATTCACCCCTCCACTTT. Amino acid sequence: CASQKGPGGTRVNSPLHF.

This sequence joins TRBV7-2 and TRBJ1-3; D unresolved. The germline CDR1 and CDR2 sequences are SGHTA and FQGNSA. Trimming took off 5 bases at V and 4 bases at J, with 15 bases between the two ends. This CDR3 has 15 amino acids. CDR3 DNA: TGTGCCAGCAGCAACCGGGGAGGGCCAGGAAACACCATATATTTT. This codes for CASSNRGGPGNTIYF.

V gene TRBV7-8 combines with J gene TRBJ1-5; 10 positions match TRBD1. V lost 1 base, J lost 7 bases, and 10 bases stayed unmatched. Germline V gene data show CDR1 as SGHVS and CDR2 as FQNEAQ. The CDR3 consists of 17 residues. The DNA for the CDR3 is TGTGCCAGCAGCTTAGTAAGGGGACAGGGGATGCCGCAGCCCCAGCATTTT. The encoded protein is CASSLVRGQGMPQPQHF.

To note about this clone: One end of the junction does not line up with germline, which may come from a read error. The chain has TRBV4-1 and TRBJ2-7; 7 positions agree with TRBD1. CDR1 is MGHRA, CDR2 YSYEKL, per germline. This CDR3 comprises 13 residues. This chain's CDR3 is CASSRTLGDRENF. Written as DNA, the CDR3 is TGCGCCAGCAGCCGGACTCTGGGGGACAGAGAGAACTTC.

V is TRBV5-1 and J is TRBJ2-5; 8 bases match TRBD2. CDR3 length: 14 amino acids. Germline V lookup: CDR1 SGHRS, CDR2 YFSETQ. Trimming removed 4 bases from V and 5 bases from J; junction bases left unmatched: 7. This CDR3 is CASSPSGRGETQYF. In nucleotides, the CDR3 is TGCGCCAGCAGCCCAAGCGGGAGAGGCGAGACCCAGTACTTC.

V is TRBV28 and J is TRBJ1-2; maybe TRBD1 (6 bases). Looked up from germline, CDR1 is MDHEN and CDR2 is SYDVKM. The CDR3 is 13 amino acids. V lost 1 base and J 4 bases, leaving 7 bases between the germline ends. As DNA, the CDR3 is TGTGCCAGCAGTTTATCGGACAGCTATGGCTACACCTTC. Its protein product is CASSLSDSYGYTF.

The gene calls are TRBV15 and TRBJ2-6; 7 bases map to TRBD1. CDR1 and CDR2 (germline): LNHNV, YYDKDF (reference sequence). The CDR3 is made up of 16 amino acids. Germline trimming cut 9 bases from V and 1 base from J; bases unmatched to any gene: 9. CDR3 in DNA: TGTGCCACATCCGAGGGGGCCGGGTCTGGGGCCAACGTCCTGACTTTC. Amino acid sequence: CATSEGAGSGANVLTF.

This rearrangement joins TRBV28 to TRBJ2-2; 12 bases line up with TRBD2. The CDR3 is made up of 14 amino acids. Germline lookup yields CDR1 MDHEN and CDR2 SYDVKM. The ends lost 6 bases at V and 7 bases at J; junction bases unmatched: 3. This CDR3 is CASSPGLAGGELFF. CDR3 nucleotides: TGTGCCAGCAGCCCGGGACTAGCGGGCGGGGAGCTGTTTTTT.